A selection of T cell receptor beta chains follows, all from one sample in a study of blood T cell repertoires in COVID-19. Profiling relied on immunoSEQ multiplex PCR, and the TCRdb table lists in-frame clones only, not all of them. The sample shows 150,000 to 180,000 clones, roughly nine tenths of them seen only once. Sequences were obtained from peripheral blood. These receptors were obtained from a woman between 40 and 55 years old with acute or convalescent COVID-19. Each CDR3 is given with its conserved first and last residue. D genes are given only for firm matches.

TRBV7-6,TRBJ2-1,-,CASSLPVAGILSHEQFF,TGTGCCAGCAGCTTGCCCGTGGCGGGAATACTATCCCATGAGCAGTTCTTC
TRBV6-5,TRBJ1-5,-,CASSPEPRYQPQHF,TGTGCCAGCAGCCCCGAGCCACGCTATCAGCCCCAGCATTTT
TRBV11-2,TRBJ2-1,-,CASSPIMGGAEQFF,TGTGCCAGCAGCCCAATAATGGGGGGGGCTGAGCAGTTCTTC
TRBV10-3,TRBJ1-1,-,CAISGTEGTEAFF,TGTGCCATCAGTGGGACGGAGGGGACTGAAGCTTTCTTT
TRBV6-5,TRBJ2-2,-,CASRPSGTGELFF,TGTGCCAGCAGGCCCAGCGGGACCGGGGAGCTGTTTTTT
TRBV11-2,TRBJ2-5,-,CASNPQGSSVETQYF,TGTGCCAGCAACCCTCAGGGGAGTAGTGTTGAGACCCAGTACTTC
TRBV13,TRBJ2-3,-,CASSSRQRITSTDTQYF,TGTGCCAGCAGCTCAAGACAGCGTATTACTAGCACAGATACGCAGTATTTT
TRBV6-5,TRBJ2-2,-,CASTTVPNTGELFF,TGTGCCAGCACTACAGTCCCGAACACCGGGGAGCTGTTTTTT
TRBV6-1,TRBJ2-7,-,CASSEVPVDTYEQYF,TGTGCCAGCAGTGAAGTCCCAGTCGACACCTACGAGCAGTACTTC
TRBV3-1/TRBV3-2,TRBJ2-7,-,CASSQEGGPITTYEQYF,TGTGCCAGCAGCCAAGAGGGGGGACCAATAACCACCTACGAGCAGTACTTC
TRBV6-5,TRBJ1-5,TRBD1,CASSYLQGAQPQHF,TGTGCCAGCAGTTATCTACAGGGGGCCCAGCCCCAGCATTTT
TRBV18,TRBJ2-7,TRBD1,CASSPGDRGSEQYF,TGTGCCAGCTCGCCCGGGGACAGGGGGAGCGAGCAGTACTTC